The clone carrying this T cell receptor (beta chain) is a singleton in its sample. Antigen unknown. This sample is part of a study of OX40 agonist ivuxolimab in advanced cancers. Study as a whole: Patients received intravenous ivuxolimab every 2 weeks at 0.01 to 10 mg/kg. Subjects had a mean age of about 65 years, with a range of 23 to 79; around 80% were male. Whole-study results and caveats: CD4+ T cells averaged fewer expanded clones than CD8+ T cells.

The CDR3 sequence is 15 residues long. Germline V lookup: CDR1 SGHTA, CDR2 FQGNSA. The V and J ends lost 4 bases and 0 bases respectively, with 12 bases between them. Only in-frame clones appear in the TCRdb table, and some are missing; sequencing was by immunoSEQ multiplex PCR. The sample shows about 72,000 clones, roughly nine tenths of them seen only once. Autoimmune disease history or systemic immunosuppression led to patients being barred. This chain uses TRBV7-2 with TRBJ1-2, with D perhaps TRBD1 (6 bases). The receptor was derived from an adult with an advanced solid tumor such as melanoma, head and neck, liver or kidney cancer. Source: CD4+ or CD8+ T cells sorted from blood, taken in a trial of the OX40 agonist ivuxolimab. The CDR3 is CASSYDPGANYGYTF. CDR3 bases: TGTGCCAGCAGCTATGATCCAGGGGCTAACTATGGCTACACCTTC.